The 29 T cell receptor beta chains presented below share a single source sample, sequenced in a study of cytomegalovirus exposure and HLA in healthy donors. Profiled with immunoSEQ multiplex PCR; TCRdb holds only in-frame clones, not every one. The sample lists some 350,000 clones, around 87% occurring once. The sample was PBMCs. Receptors were obtained from a woman in her 30s in good health and CMV-seropositive.

The chain couples TRBV25-1 to TRBJ1-2, with no clear D. CDR1 is MGHDK, CDR2 SYGVNS, per germline. The CDR3 has 11 amino acids. The V gene lost 6 bases and the J gene lost 6 bases, with 8 bases spanning the gap. The CDR3 loop reads CASREGDGYTF. CDR3 sequence (DNA): TGTGCCAGCAGGGAGGGAGATGGCTACACCTTC.

V is TRBV5-1 and J is TRBJ1-1, with D hard to call. The V gene lost 4 bases and the J gene lost 0 bases, with 13 bases spanning the gap. This CDR3 is 15 amino acids long. Germline V CDR1 and CDR2: SGHRS, YFSETQ. The CDR3 here is CASSVGTSMNTEAFF. Here the CDR3 DNA reads TGCGCCAGCAGCGTAGGTACCTCAATGAACACTGAAGCTTTCTTT.

This clone appeared a few times. This chain connects TRBV4-1 to TRBJ1-2; D gene ambiguous. V was cut by 0 bases and J by 0 bases, with 11 bases left in between. The germline V gene encodes CDR1 MGHRA and CDR2 YSYEKL. This CDR3 is 16 amino acids long. For the CDR3, the DNA is TGCGCCAGCAGCCAAGATCTGGTTGCCTCTAACTATGGCTACACCTTC. It specifies CASSQDLVASNYGYTF.

V is TRBV30 and J is TRBJ2-7; 9 nucleotides agree with TRBD1. Germline V gene lookup returns CDR1 GTSNPN and CDR2 SVGIG (reference sequence). The trim removed 4 bases at V and 3 bases at J, leaving 10 bases unmatched. This CDR3 contains 15 residues. This CDR3 is CAWTVHPGQGYEQYF. The CDR3 coding sequence is TGTGCCTGGACCGTACATCCGGGACAGGGCTACGAGCAGTACTTC.

This chain joins TRBV19 and TRBJ1-1; TRBD1 agrees at 9 bases. The V gene's germline CDR1 is LNHDA and CDR2 SQIVND (reference sequence). Trimming cost V 3 bases and J 1 base; bases outside gene matches: 0. The CDR3 is made up of 14 amino acids. This chain's CDR3 is CASSMGQGNTEAFF. The CDR3 coding sequence is TGTGCCAGTAGTATGGGACAGGGGAACACTGAAGCTTTCTTT. Looking up the rest from reference TRBV19 and TRBJ1-1 gives the full variable domain: DGGITQSPKYLFRKEGQNVTLSCEQNLNHDAMYWYRQDPGQGLRLIYYSQIVNDFQKGDIAEGYSVSREKKESFPLTVTSAQKNPTAFYLCASSMGQGNTEAFFGQGTRLTVV.

The chain recombines TRBV6-5 with TRBJ1-3; 7 nucleotides align to TRBD1. CDR3 length: 15 amino acids. The V gene end was trimmed by 5 bases and the J gene end by 4 bases; junction bases not matched to a gene: 8. Per the germline V gene, CDR1 is MNHEY and CDR2 is SVGAGI. This chain's CDR3 is CASSADRAFGNTIYF. In DNA form, the CDR3 reads TGTGCCAGCAGTGCCGACAGGGCGTTCGGAAACACCATATATTTT.

The rearrangement links TRBV10-1 to TRBJ2-1, with 11 bases aligning to TRBD2. Germline lookup yields CDR1 WNHNN and CDR2 SYGVQD (reference sequence). The length of the CDR3 is 17 residues. V shed 3 bases, J shed 6 bases, and the junction held 10 bases outside the gene matches. The CDR3 sequence is CASSDLRTSGLSNEQFF. DNA of the CDR3: TGCGCCAGCAGTGACTTAAGGACTAGCGGGTTATCCAATGAGCAGTTCTTC.

The chain uses TRBV11-1 and TRBJ2-7; 12 bases agree with TRBD2. V gave up 5 bases and J gave up 4 bases; unmatched junction bases: 3. The V gene's germline CDR1 is SGHAT and CDR2 FQDESV (reference sequence). The CDR3 consists of 14 residues. CDR3 nucleotide sequence: TGTGCCAGCAGCCACACTAGCGGGAGGTACGAGCAGTACTTC. It codes for CASSHTSGRYEQYF.

This chain uses TRBV4-3 with TRBJ1-2; no firm D call. From germline, CDR1 is LGHNA and CDR2 YSLEER. Trimming removed 0 bases at V and 8 bases at J, with 16 bases between. The CDR3 totals 15 residues. CDR3 nucleotides: TGCGCCAGCAGCCAAGAGCGGGGTCTCCCCTCCGGCTACACCTTC. The encoded protein is CASSQERGLPSGYTF.

The J gene is TRBJ2-3, the V gene TRBV9; no definite D call. V shed 0 bases and J shed 2 bases, with 7 bases lying between them. The CDR3 consists of 14 residues. Germline CDR1 is SGDLS and CDR2 is YYNGEE. CDR3 sequence: CASSVEALTDTQYF. DNA of the CDR3: TGTGCCAGCAGCGTAGAAGCCCTCACAGATACGCAGTATTTT. The entire variable domain, with the rest obtained from reference TRBV9 and TRBJ2-3, is as follows: DSGVTQTPKHLITATGQRVTLRCSPRSGDLSVYWYQQSLDQGLQFLIQYYNGEERAKGNILERFSAQQFPDLHSELNLSSLELGDSALYFCASSVEALTDTQYFGPGTRLTVL.

The CDR3: CASSDPSGTTDTQYF. The CDR3 DNA reads as TGTGCCAGCAGTGACCCTAGCGGAACCACAGATACGCAGTATTTT. The J gene is TRBJ2-3, the V gene TRBV2, with 7 nucleotides matching TRBD2. This CDR3 region has 15 residues. V lost 3 bases and J lost 2; bases outside the gene matches: 5. Germline V gene data show CDR1 as SNHLY and CDR2 as FYNNEI.

The V gene is TRBV29-1, the J gene TRBJ2-1; 10 positions agree with TRBD1. Germline assignment: CDR1 SQVTM and CDR2 ANQGSEA. This CDR3 has 16 residues. J lost 4 bases, V lost 0 bases, and 6 bases had no gene match. CDR3 nucleotide sequence: TGCAGCGTTGAAGACCCACGACAGGGGGCTTACAATGAGCAGTTCTTC. Translating gives CSVEDPRQGAYNEQFF.

The chain is built from TRBV28 and TRBJ2-7, with D hard to call. Germline V gene data show CDR1 as MDHEN and CDR2 as SYDVKM. CDR3 size: 14 residues. Trimming pared 3 bases from V and 0 bases from J, leaving 9 bases between. The CDR3 nucleotides are TGTGCCAGCAGTTTCCCCAGTAACTCCTACGAGCAGTACTTC. Its translation: CASSFPSNSYEQYF.

The chain has TRBV25-1 and TRBJ2-3; 12 positions match TRBD2. The trim removed 4 bases at V and 2 bases at J, leaving 4 bases unmatched. CDR1 and CDR2 (germline): MGHDK, SYGVNS. The CDR3 is made up of 16 amino acids. The CDR3, as DNA: TGTGCCAGCAGTGGCCGACTAGCGGGGGTCACAGATACGCAGTATTTT. It is translated as CASSGRLAGVTDTQYF.

The genes are TRBV13 and TRBJ2-1; no definite D call. The CDR3 is 16 amino acids. CDR1 PRHDT and CDR2 FYEKMQ come from the germline V gene (reference sequence). Trimming pared 5 bases from V and 0 bases from J, leaving 14 bases between. The CDR3 DNA follows: TGTGCCAGCAGCCCGCCCGTTGAGAGCTCCTACAATGAGCAGTTCTTC. Translated, it gives CASSPPVESSYNEQFF.

The gene calls are TRBV7-9 and TRBJ2-7; no clear D gene. V was cut by 1 base and J by 0 bases, with 4 bases left in between. The CDR3 spans 13 residues. CDR1 is SEHNR and CDR2 is FQNEAQ in the germline V gene (reference sequence). The CDR3 loop reads CASSLDGSYEQYF. Here the CDR3 DNA reads TGTGCCAGCAGCTTAGACGGCTCCTACGAGCAGTACTTC.

This sequence joins TRBV27 and TRBJ2-1; 7 bases are shared with TRBD2. Per the germline V gene, CDR1 is MNHEY and CDR2 is SMNVEV (reference sequence). With 1 base clipped from V and 9 bases from J, the junction kept 3 bases outside the gene matches. This CDR3 is 13 amino acids long. The CDR3 spells CASSLFWEGEQFF. DNA of the CDR3: TGTGCCAGCAGTTTATTTTGGGAGGGTGAGCAGTTCTTC.

CDR3 in DNA: TGTGCCAGCAGCTTGCAAGGGTACAATGAGCAGTTCTTC. This codes for CASSLQGYNEQFF. The J gene is TRBJ2-1, the V gene TRBV5-4; no reliable D call. The V end was cut by 1 base, the J end by 4 bases, with 6 bases between. The CDR3 extends over 13 amino acids. The germline V gene encodes CDR1 SGHNT and CDR2 YYREEE (reference sequence). Full variable domain (outside the CDR3, taken from reference TRBV5-4 and TRBJ2-1): ETGVTQSPTHLIKTRGQQVTLRCSSQSGHNTVSWYQQALGQGPQFIFQYYREEENGRGNFPPRFSGLQFPNYSSELNVNALELDDSALYLCASSLQGYNEQFFGPGTRLTVL.

The V gene is TRBV28, the J gene TRBJ1-2; TRBD1 might be the D (5 bases). The ends were cut back, 5 bases at V and 4 bases at J, with 14 bases in the middle. The V gene's germline CDR1 is MDHEN and CDR2 SYDVKM. The CDR3 totals 14 residues. CDR3 sequence (DNA): TGTGCCAGCAGTGAGAAAGGGGTATTCTATGGCTACACCTTC. Protein sequence: CASSEKGVFYGYTF.

This chain uses TRBV4-1 with TRBJ2-5; the D gene is possibly TRBD2 (5 bases). Germline V lookup: CDR1 MGHRA, CDR2 YSYEKL. V was cut by 0 bases and J by 2 bases, with 13 bases left in between. CDR3 length: 16 amino acids. CDR3: CASSQERVGPQETQYF. The CDR3 coding sequence is TGCGCCAGCAGCCAAGAGAGGGTCGGACCACAAGAGACCCAGTACTTC.

V gene TRBV29-1 combines with J gene TRBJ1-3; D perhaps matches TRBD1 (6 bases). V lost 2 bases, J lost 2 bases, and 7 bases lay in between. The CDR3 has 13 amino acids. Germline V gives CDR1 SQVTM, CDR2 ANQGSEA. The CDR3 sequence is CSVEPGAGNTIYF. CDR3 DNA: TGCAGCGTTGAACCAGGGGCTGGAAACACCATATATTTT.

This clone showed up just once. The chain has TRBV9 and TRBJ1-1, with D perhaps matching TRBD1 (6 bases). Germline loops: CDR1 SGDLS, CDR2 YYNGEE. Trimming took 3 bases from V and 4 from J, leaving 16 bases between them. This CDR3 is 15 amino acids long. CDR3 in DNA: TGTGCCAGCAGCGCCCTATCAGGGGCGGGCACTGAAGCTTTCTTT. Its protein is CASSALSGAGTEAFF.

The V gene is TRBV29-1, the J gene TRBJ2-5; D is uncertain. Germline V lookup: CDR1 SQVTM, CDR2 ANQGSEA. The CDR3 consists of 12 residues. V lost 4 bases to trimming and J lost 4 bases, with 10 bases between them. The CDR3, as DNA: TGCAGCGTTGTATGGGTACGAGAGACCCAGTACTTC. Protein: CSVVWVRETQYF.

The chain uses TRBV9 and TRBJ1-2; 9 nucleotides align to TRBD1. The V gene's germline CDR1 is SGDLS and CDR2 YYNGEE. The CDR3 extends over 14 amino acids. Trimming removed 2 bases from V and 6 bases from J; junction bases left unmatched: 5. CDR3 nucleotides: TGTGCCAGCAGCGTTCTACAGGGGGCGGATGGCTACACCTTC. This sequence encodes CASSVLQGADGYTF.

The chain recombines TRBV27 with TRBJ2-5, with D hard to call. CDR3 length: 13 amino acids. Germline CDR1 and CDR2: MNHEY and SMNVEV (reference sequence). Trimming shortened V by 8 bases and J by 5 bases, and 15 bases separated the two germline ends. The CDR3 bases are TGTGCCAGCGCTCCAACGTGGTGGGAGACCCAGTACTTC. The encoded protein is CASAPTWWETQYF.

This chain links TRBV30 with TRBJ2-5; D is unclear. CDR1 is GTSNPN and CDR2 is SVGIG in the germline V gene (reference sequence). V dropped 0 bases and J dropped 0 bases, with 14 bases sitting between them. The CDR3 is made up of 16 amino acids. The CDR3 region is CAWSVRKPWYQETQYF. CDR3 coding DNA: TGTGCCTGGAGTGTACGGAAACCGTGGTACCAAGAGACCCAGTACTTC.

The gene calls are TRBV6-1 and TRBJ1-5; 8 positions agree with TRBD1. Trimming took 11 bases from V and 5 from J; bases not matched to a gene: 8. Looked up from germline, CDR1 is MNHNS and CDR2 is SASEGT. The CDR3 is 13 amino acids. The CDR3 here is CAARDRSYQPQHF. The CDR3 DNA reads as TGTGCCGCCCGGGACAGGTCTTATCAGCCCCAGCATTTT.

The genes are TRBV11-1 and TRBJ2-7, with TRBD2 identical over 9 bases. This CDR3 has 14 amino acids. Trimming took 1 base from V and 3 from J; bases not matched to a gene: 1. Per the germline V gene, CDR1 is SGHAT and CDR2 is FQDESV (reference sequence). The CDR3 spells CASSLVSGSYEQYF. The CDR3 DNA is TGTGCCAGCAGCTTAGTTAGCGGGAGCTACGAGCAGTACTTC.

This chain connects TRBV10-1 to TRBJ1-2; D perhaps matches TRBD1 (5 bases). Trimming left V 4 bases short and J 8 bases short, with 11 bases between. CDR1 and CDR2 from the germline V gene are WNHNN and SYGVQD (reference sequence). The CDR3 has 12 amino acids. CDR3 region: CASSGGARGYTF. The CDR3, as DNA: TGCGCCAGCAGTGGAGGGGCGCGGGGCTACACCTTC.